This T cell receptor (beta chain) was observed in a study of blood T cell repertoires in COVID-19. On the study more broadly: Collection of acute and convalescent COVID-19 samples took place in the United States, Italy and Spain. T cells, B-cell-depleted T cells, or PBMCs provided the cDNA or gDNA that served as material.

The CDR3 is 17 amino acids. The ends lost 2 bases at V and 1 base at J; junction bases unmatched: 3. CDR1 ENHRY and CDR2 SYGVKD come from the germline V gene. Assay used: immunoSEQ multiplex PCR; TCRdb lists only in-frame clones, some missing. The sample has about 83,000 clones, roughly 84% seen once. Source material: peripheral blood. V is TRBV10-3 and J is TRBJ2-1; TRBD2 agrees at 12 bases. The sequence derives from a woman of 80 years or more in a cohort sampled during active or convalescent COVID-19. CDR3: CAISERLAGDSYNEQFF. The CDR3 coding sequence is TGTGCCATCAGTGAGCGACTAGCGGGAGATTCCTACAATGAGCAGTTCTTC.